The 25 T cell receptor beta chains below were found in one sample sequenced in a study of blood T cell repertoires in COVID-19. This table comes from immunoSEQ multiplex PCR, and its TCRdb copy is limited to in-frame clones, with some not included. This table has about 260,000 clones, approximately 91% appearing once. The sample was peripheral blood. The receptors were gathered from a human donor in a cohort sampled during active COVID-19.

The rearrangement uses TRBV27 and TRBJ1-1; D call uncertain. Germline V gene sequence: CDR1 MNHEY, CDR2 SMNVEV (reference sequence). Trimming stripped 5 bases from V and 0 bases from J, with 7 bases between. There are 13 residues in the CDR3. This CDR3 reads CASSRHLNTEAFF. Written as DNA, the CDR3 is TGTGCCAGCAGTAGACACTTGAACACTGAAGCTTTCTTT.

V and J are TRBV11-3 and TRBJ2-2; 7 bases are a match to TRBD2. The CDR3 is made up of 16 amino acids. Germline V gene lookup returns CDR1 SGHNT and CDR2 YENEEA. The ends lost 5 bases at V and 2 bases at J; junction bases unmatched: 8. DNA of the CDR3: TGTGCCAGCAGCCGGGGACTACCCATTAACACCGGGGAGCTGTTTTTT. Protein product: CASSRGLPINTGELFF.

The J gene is TRBJ2-5, the V gene TRBV3-1 (or the pseudogene TRBV3-2), with 13 bases identical to TRBD2. The V segment lost 3 bases and the J segment 2 bases; nucleotides outside the gene matches: 21. The CDR3 is 22 residues long. From germline, CDR1 is LGHDT and CDR2 YNNKEL (reference sequence). The CDR3, as DNA: TGTGCCAGCAGCCATGGATCGCCCAAACTAGCGGGAGGGCCCGGATGGCAAGAGACCCAGTACTTC. Encoded protein: CASSHGSPKLAGGPGWQETQYF.

The chain joins TRBV5-1 to TRBJ2-7, with 9 bases that match TRBD1. CDR1 is SGHRS and CDR2 is YFSETQ in the germline V gene. Unmatched junction bases numbered 10, after V lost 4 bases and J lost 5 bases. The CDR3 extends over 15 amino acids. The CDR3 protein is CASSLRGQGGHEQYF. The CDR3 bases are TGCGCCAGCAGCCTCCGGGGACAGGGAGGACACGAGCAGTACTTC.

The chain employs TRBV7-2 and TRBJ2-7, with 12 positions matching TRBD2. Per germline, CDR1 SGHTA and CDR2 FQGNSA. The ends lost 5 bases at V and 2 bases at J; junction bases unmatched: 13. The CDR3 extends over 18 amino acids. CDR3 nucleotide sequence: TGTGCCAGCAGCCCGAGGACTAGCGGGACCGATACTACCTACGAGCAGTACTTC. Protein product: CASSPRTSGTDTTYEQYF.

The genes are TRBV6-6 and TRBJ1-5; TRBD1 agrees at 9 bases. The germline gives CDR1 MNHNY, CDR2 SVGAGI (reference sequence). The trim removed 8 bases at V and 4 bases at J, leaving 6 bases unmatched. The CDR3 consists of 14 residues. In nucleotides, the CDR3 is TGTGCCAGCCTTAGACAGGGGGGGAATCAGCCCCAGCATTTT. Protein product: CASLRQGGNQPQHF.

DNA of the CDR3: TGTGCCACCAGCGCGACAGGGCAGAACACTGAAGCTTTCTTT. Amino acids: CATSATGQNTEAFF. The rearrangement joins TRBV24-1 to TRBJ1-1, with 7 bases fitting TRBD1. The CDR3 contains 14 residues. Trimming cost V 7 bases and J 1 base; bases outside gene matches: 5. Germline values: CDR1 KGHDR, CDR2 SFDVKD.

This sequence joins TRBV7-9 and TRBJ2-7, with D hard to call. Looked up from germline, CDR1 is SEHNR and CDR2 is FQNEAQ (reference sequence). The CDR3 loop spans 13 amino acids. The V end lost 5 bases, the J end lost 5 bases, and 13 bases lay between the germline ends. This chain's CDR3 is CASSAQRSNEQYF. The CDR3 nucleotides read TGTGCCAGCAGCGCCCAAAGGAGCAACGAGCAGTACTTC. Looking up the rest from reference TRBV7-9 and TRBJ2-7 gives the full variable domain: DTGVSQNPRHKITKRGQNVTFRCDPISEHNRLYWYRQTLGQGPEFLTYFQNEAQLEKSRLLSDRFSAERPKGSFSTLEIQRTEQGDSAMYLCASSAQRSNEQYFGPGTRLTVT.

V usage is TRBV6-5 and J usage is TRBJ2-5; D is undetermined. Trimming took 5 bases from V and 7 from J, leaving 11 bases between them. CDR3 length: 12 amino acids. Germline lookup yields CDR1 MNHEY and CDR2 SVGAGI. The CDR3 reads CASSPESGTQYF. The DNA for the CDR3 is TGTGCCAGCAGTCCCGAGTCCGGGACCCAGTACTTC.

The chain has TRBV2 and TRBJ1-4; 10 bases fit TRBD1. The CDR3 consists of 14 residues. J gave up 8 bases and V 4 bases, and 4 bases lay outside the gene matches. The germline V gene encodes CDR1 SNHLY and CDR2 FYNNEI. The CDR3: CASSVGTGAEKLFF. The CDR3 coding sequence is TGTGCCAGCAGTGTGGGGACAGGGGCGGAAAAACTGTTTTTT. Based on the CDR3 plus reference TRBV2 and TRBJ1-4, the full variable domain is EPEVTQTPSHQVTQMGQEVILRCVPISNHLYFYWYRQILGQKVEFLVSFYNNEISEKSEIFDDQFSVERPDGSNFTLKIRSTKLEDSAMYFCASSVGTGAEKLFFGSGTQLSVL.

This clone was observed once. The rearrangement links TRBV19 to TRBJ2-1; possibly TRBD2 for D (6 bases). Trimming stripped 3 bases from V and 7 bases from J, with 10 bases between. Germline V lookup: CDR1 LNHDA, CDR2 SQIVND (reference sequence). The CDR3 is made up of 13 amino acids. Here the CDR3 reads CASSILGGNEQFF. CDR3 nucleotide sequence: TGTGCCAGTAGTATCCTTGGGGGGAATGAGCAGTTCTTC.

The chain couples TRBV18 to TRBJ1-3, with no clear D. Germline V gene sequence: CDR1 KGHSH, CDR2 LQKENI. V was cut by 1 base and J by 0 bases, with 4 bases left in between. The CDR3 has 14 amino acids. In DNA form, the CDR3 reads TGTGCCAGCTCACCACAGCTCTCTGGAAACACCATATATTTT. This sequence encodes CASSPQLSGNTIYF.

The J gene is TRBJ2-7, the V gene TRBV7-8; 11 bases line up with TRBD2. CDR3 length equals 16 residues. V shed 6 bases, J shed 3 bases, and the junction held 10 bases outside the gene matches. CDR1 is SGHVS, CDR2 FQNEAQ, per germline. This CDR3 reads CASSLLAGEIFYEQYF. The CDR3 DNA follows: TGTGCCAGCAGTCTACTAGCGGGAGAGATCTTCTACGAGCAGTACTTC.

The chain is built from TRBV7-2 and TRBJ2-7; a possible D gene is TRBD1 (6 bases). In germline, CDR1 is SGHTA, CDR2 FQGNSA. Trimming took off 1 base at V and 11 bases at J, with 18 bases between the two ends. The CDR3 spans 14 residues. The CDR3 sequence: CASSLGLGAGGEYF. The CDR3 nucleotides read TGTGCCAGCAGCTTAGGTTTGGGGGCGGGTGGTGAGTACTTC.

The chain combines TRBV12-5 with TRBJ2-1, with 7 bases aligning to TRBD2. V gave up 0 bases and J gave up 6 bases; unmatched junction bases: 11. Germline CDR1 and CDR2: LGHNT and FRNRAP. This CDR3 has 17 residues. This CDR3 reads CASGLVSGGSAVNEQFF. CDR3 DNA: TGTGCTAGTGGTTTGGTCTCCGGGGGGTCGGCGGTCAATGAGCAGTTCTTC.

This clone was seen only a few times. This chain joins TRBV7-3 and TRBJ2-7; tentatively, D is TRBD1 (7 bases). The germline gives CDR1 SGHTA, CDR2 FQGTGA. The V end lost 5 bases, the J end lost 7 bases, and 24 bases lay between the germline ends. This CDR3 is 16 amino acids long. CDR3 in amino acids: CASSLHIAGGLGEQYF. CDR3 bases: TGTGCCAGCAGCCTCCACATCGCAGGGGGGCTAGGTGAGCAGTACTTC.

This chain joins TRBV9 and TRBJ2-1, with D perhaps matching TRBD1 (5 bases). The length of the CDR3 is 15 residues. V gave up 2 bases and J gave up 9 bases, with 18 bases separating them. CDR1 is SGDLS and CDR2 is YYNGEE in the germline V gene. Here the CDR3 DNA reads TGTGCCAGCAGCGTGGATTTTCTCCTAGGGGCTGAGCAGTTCTTC. This codes for CASSVDFLLGAEQFF.

The rearrangement joins TRBV4-2 to TRBJ2-2; a weak D match, TRBD2 (6 bases). Germline CDR1 reads LGHNA; CDR2 reads YNFKEQ. This CDR3 spans 16 amino acids. Between the trimmed V and J ends, which lost 1 base and 7 bases, there was a span of 16 bases. Here the CDR3 DNA reads TGTGCCAGCAGCCAAGGAAAAGACCTAGCGATCGGGGAGCTGTTTTTT. Protein sequence: CASSQGKDLAIGELFF.

This chain links TRBV10-3 with TRBJ2-7; 10 nucleotides line up with TRBD2. Germline loops: CDR1 ENHRY, CDR2 SYGVKD. This CDR3 spans 15 amino acids. Germline trimming cut 6 bases from V and 1 base from J; bases unmatched to any gene: 6. CDR3 nucleotides: TGTGCCATCAGGGTGACTAGCGGGCTTTCCTACGAGCAGTACTTC. Translation gives CAIRVTSGLSYEQYF.

This chain uses TRBV18 with TRBJ2-7; tentatively, D is TRBD2 (6 bases). The V end lost 3 bases, the J end lost 0 bases, and 12 bases lay between the germline ends. CDR1 is KGHSH, CDR2 LQKENI, per germline. This CDR3 has 15 amino acids. The CDR3: CASSPRGLYSYEQYF. In DNA, the CDR3 is TGTGCCAGCTCACCTCGGGGACTGTACTCCTACGAGCAGTACTTC.

This chain links TRBV11-2 with TRBJ2-6; 12 bases are shared with TRBD2. The CDR3 has 18 amino acids. Germline V lookup: CDR1 SGHAT, CDR2 FQNNGV. V was pared by 6 bases and J by 0 bases, with 6 bases of the junction left unmatched. The CDR3 nucleotides read TGTGCCAGCAGAATCCTAGCGGGAGGGCCCTCTGGGGCCAACGTCCTGACTTTC. Residues: CASRILAGGPSGANVLTF.

This sequence joins TRBV28 and TRBJ1-5; 7 bases are shared with TRBD1. Trimming at V came to 4 bases and at J to 0 bases, leaving 6 bases not matched to a gene. The CDR3 runs 16 residues. The germline CDR1 and CDR2 sequences are MDHEN and SYDVKM. CDR3 nucleotide sequence: TGTGCCAGCAGTTACCGGACAGGATATAGCAATCAGCCCCAGCATTTT. Translation gives CASSYRTGYSNQPQHF.

The rearrangement uses TRBV20-1 and TRBJ2-1, with D uncertain. This CDR3 region has 11 residues. From germline, CDR1 is DFQATT and CDR2 SNEGSKA (reference sequence). V shed 6 bases and J shed 2 bases, with 5 bases lying between them. CDR3 DNA sequence: TGCAGTGCGTATCCCTACAATGAGCAGTTCTTC. Encoded protein: CSAYPYNEQFF.

This chain joins TRBV12-3 or TRBV12-4 and TRBJ2-1; D gene ambiguous. The CDR3 length is 13 residues. V was pared by 6 bases and J by 1 base, with 7 bases between. The CDR3 DNA reads as TGTGCCAGCAGACACCCGTCCTACAATGAGCAGTTCTTC. This translates into CASRHPSYNEQFF.

V gene TRBV30 combines with J gene TRBJ1-3; 9 positions match TRBD1. V shed 5 bases, J shed 3 bases, and the junction held 5 bases outside the gene matches. CDR3 length: 14 residues. Germline CDR1 GTSNPN, CDR2 SVGIG (reference sequence). CDR3 in amino acids: CAWRQGENGNTIYF. Here the CDR3 DNA reads TGTGCCTGGCGACAGGGGGAGAATGGAAACACCATATATTTT. Together with reference TRBV30 and TRBJ1-3, the CDR3 gives the full variable domain: SQTIHQWPATLVQPVGSPLSLECTVEGTSNPNLYWYRQAAGRGLQLLFYSVGIGQISSEVPQNLSASRPQDRQFILSSKKLLLSDSGFYLCAWRQGENGNTIYFGEGSWLTVV.